Below, 16 T cell receptor beta chains from the same sample are listed, as sequenced in a study of shared clonotypes between healthy human individuals. The protocol was immunoSEQ multiplex PCR, while the TCRdb copy is restricted to in-frame clones and leaves out a portion. The data contain 600,000 to 800,000 clones, around 70% of them singletons. Sequenced sample: memory CD4+ T cells sorted from blood. Stated subset: CD45RA-negative fraction. Receptors were obtained from a woman in her 30s in good health.

Turning to this clone: The same CDR3 can be traced to other DNA sequences in this sample. V is TRBV5-1 and J is TRBJ2-6; tentative D call: TRBD1 (7 bases). This CDR3 comprises 15 residues. Germline CDR1 reads SGHRS; CDR2 reads YFSETQ. V was cut by 4 bases and J by 4 bases, with 12 bases left in between. In DNA, the CDR3 is TGCGCCAGCAGCGGAGGGGGCTCCGGGGCCAACGTCCTGACTTTC. Translating gives CASSGGGSGANVLTF.

V usage is TRBV2 and J usage is TRBJ1-5; D gene ambiguous. This CDR3 is built from 14 residues. CDR1 is SNHLY and CDR2 is FYNNEI in the germline V gene. Between the trimmed V and J ends, which lost 4 bases and 4 bases, there was a span of 11 bases. DNA for the CDR3: TGTGCCAGCAGTGGGGATTGGGGTAATCAGCCCCAGCATTTT. Translating it yields CASSGDWGNQPQHF.

The chain recombines TRBV6-4 with TRBJ2-1; D remains unclear. V was shortened by 5 bases and J by 4 bases, with 12 bases between the two germline ends. The CDR3 is 14 amino acids. The germline V gene has CDR1 MRHNA and CDR2 SNTAGT. CDR3 loop: CASSIGVGYNEQFF. The CDR3 nucleotides are TGTGCCAGCAGTATAGGAGTGGGGTACAATGAGCAGTTCTTC.

The V call is TRBV4-1, the J call TRBJ2-3; 7 bases are shared with TRBD1. Germline-derived CDR1 and CDR2 are MGHRA and YSYEKL. The CDR3 consists of 15 residues. V was clipped by 2 bases and J by 2 bases; unmatched bases: 4. CDR3 residues: CASSQPGQLTDTQYF. In DNA, the CDR3 is TGCGCCAGCAGCCAACCGGGACAGCTCACAGATACGCAGTATTTT.

The V and J genes are TRBV19 and TRBJ2-1; 9 bases are a match to TRBD2. Trimming took 4 bases from V and 5 from J; bases not matched to a gene: 18. Germline CDR1 reads LNHDA; CDR2 reads SQIVND (reference sequence). There are 19 residues in the CDR3. CDR3 sequence: CASSRSRVTTSGYHNEQFF. CDR3 nucleotide sequence: TGTGCCAGTAGTAGATCCAGGGTTACTACTAGCGGGTACCACAATGAGCAGTTCTTC.

This clone was detected once. The chain has TRBV28 and TRBJ1-2; D call uncertain. The V gene's germline CDR1 is MDHEN and CDR2 SYDVKM. V shed 6 bases and J shed 4 bases, with 9 bases lying between them. CDR3 length: 12 amino acids. The CDR3 bases are TGTGCCAGCAGATCCGGGAGCTATGGCTACACCTTC. This encodes CASRSGSYGYTF.

As for this clone: A read error may explain this, as a much larger clone is one base away. This sequence joins TRBV7-9 and TRBJ1-1, with unresolved D. Germline V lookup: CDR1 SEHNR, CDR2 FQNEAQ (reference sequence). Trimming cost V 4 bases and J 1 base, with 7 bases left between them. The CDR3 consists of 13 residues. The chain's CDR3 is CASSSQENTEAFF. Written as DNA, the CDR3 is TGTGCCAGCAGCTCCCAGGAGAACACTGAAGCTTTCTTT.

This chain uses TRBV28 with TRBJ2-2; no reliable D call. The CDR3 covers 14 residues. The V gene's germline CDR1 is MDHEN and CDR2 SYDVKM. V was pared by 7 bases and J by 1 base, with 10 bases between. CDR3 DNA: TGTGCCAGCAAGTCTAACCAGAACACCGGGGAGCTGTTTTTT. Its protein product is CASKSNQNTGELFF.

About this clone: This may come from a read error, since a much larger clone is one base off. Other DNA sequences of this sample code for an identical CDR3. V usage is TRBV5-1 and J usage is TRBJ2-1; D is unclear. Trimming shortened V by 4 bases and J by 0 bases, and 11 bases separated the two germline ends. The CDR3 is 15 residues long. Germline V gene data show CDR1 as SGHRS and CDR2 as YFSETQ. CDR3 nucleotides: TGCGCCAGCAGCATAGACTCGAGCTCCTACAATGAGCAGTTCTTC. It is translated as CASSIDSSSYNEQFF.

The CDR3: CASSQAREAGADEQFF. CDR3 nucleotide sequence: TGCGCCAGCAGCCAAGCCCGGGAAGCGGGAGCGGATGAGCAGTTCTTC. The chain combines TRBV4-1 with TRBJ2-1; 8 bases match TRBD2. V was clipped by 1 base and J by 8 bases; unmatched bases: 10. Germline V gives CDR1 MGHRA, CDR2 YSYEKL. The CDR3 has 16 residues.

V usage is TRBV6-5 and J usage is TRBJ2-2; a weak D match, TRBD1 (6 bases). Trimming removed 5 bases from V and 9 bases from J, with 16 bases in between. From germline, CDR1 is MNHEY and CDR2 SVGAGI. The CDR3 loop spans 14 amino acids. CDR3 sequence reads: CASSQKRQVRELFF. For the CDR3, the DNA is TGTGCCAGCAGTCAGAAACGACAGGTCCGGGAGCTGTTTTTT.

The chain carries TRBV25-1 and TRBJ1-5; D not certain. Germline V gene data show CDR1 as MGHDK and CDR2 as SYGVNS. The CDR3 covers 15 residues. V was shortened by 1 base and J by 2 bases, with 9 bases between the two germline ends. The CDR3 bases are TGTGCCAGCAGTGAATCTGGACCGGGCAATCAGCCCCAGCATTTT. Protein product: CASSESGPGNQPQHF.

V and J are TRBV5-4 and TRBJ2-7, with 11 nucleotides matching TRBD1. Trimming at V came to 4 bases and at J to 7 bases, leaving 10 bases not matched to a gene. The CDR3 spans 15 residues. CDR1 and CDR2 (germline): SGHNT, YYREEE (reference sequence). CDR3 amino acids: CASSTPGQGVREQYF. Written as DNA, the CDR3 is TGTGCCAGCAGCACACCGGGACAGGGGGTGAGGGAGCAGTACTTC.

The V call is TRBV30, the J call TRBJ1-4; D unclear. The CDR3 loop spans 13 amino acids. Germline V gene data show CDR1 as GTSNPN and CDR2 as SVGIG (reference sequence). The V and J ends lost 3 bases and 7 bases respectively, with 12 bases between them. CDR3 amino acids: CAWRRSPGEKLFF. For the CDR3, the DNA is TGTGCCTGGAGAAGGTCGCCGGGTGAAAAACTGTTTTTT. Full variable domain (missing parts from reference TRBV30 and TRBJ1-4): SQTIHQWPATLVQPVGSPLSLECTVEGTSNPNLYWYRQAAGRGLQLLFYSVGIGQISSEVPQNLSASRPQDRQFILSSKKLLLSDSGFYLCAWRRSPGEKLFFGSGTQLSVL.

This chain links TRBV30 with TRBJ2-7; D is perhaps TRBD1 (5 bases). The V gene's germline CDR1 is GTSNPN and CDR2 SVGIG (reference sequence). The CDR3 runs to 14 residues. Trimming took 3 bases from V and 5 from J, leaving 17 bases between them. The CDR3 bases are TGTGCCTGGAGAGGACACTCAACAGGCAACGAGCAGTACTTC. Amino acid sequence: CAWRGHSTGNEQYF.

The CDR3 DNA reads as TGTGCCAGCAGCTTAAGCGGGAGCATCAATGAGCAGTTCTTC. Translation: CASSLSGSINEQFF. The genes are TRBV7-3 and TRBJ2-1, with 7 bases lining up with TRBD2. The CDR3 runs 14 residues. The germline CDR1 and CDR2 sequences are SGHTA and FQGTGA. V was pared by 1 base and J by 6 bases, with 3 bases of the junction left unmatched.